What follows is one T cell receptor (beta chain) and its context. Produced via immunoSEQ multiplex PCR; TCRdb's table is partial and in-frame only. The data hold some 2,600 clones, with roughly 17% observed a single time. The J segment lost 6 bases and the V segment lost 1 base, leaving 14 bases of the junction unmatched. The CDR3 extends over 17 amino acids. Germline loops: CDR1 SGHRS, CDR2 YFSETQ. This sample is drawn from a study of T cells in localized non-small cell lung cancer. This specimen was lung tumor tissue, taken before any cancer treatment. The chain couples TRBV5-1 to TRBJ2-7; TRBD1 matches at 9 bases. The receptor's source is a woman aged 35 to 70 with stage II lung adenocarcinoma. The DNA for the CDR3 is TGCGCCAGCAGCTTGCCCCGGGACAGGGCACTGTCGCGCGAGCAGTACTTC. This gives the protein CASSLPRDRALSREQYF. Full variable domain (missing parts from reference TRBV5-1 and TRBJ2-7): KAGVTQTPRYLIKTRGQQVTLSCSPISGHRSVSWYQQTPGQGLQFLFEYFSETQRNKGNFPGRFSGRQFSNSRSEMNVSTLELGDSALYLCASSLPRDRALSREQYFGPGTRLTVT.